This TCR beta chain is from a study of response to subunit inactivated influenza vaccine. Findings and limits, study-wide: Few additional T cells are recruited per seasonal influenza vaccination, authors suggested.

This clonotype has just a few counts. The antigen is not known. MiXCR, run by TCRdb on the RT-PCR reads, gives a single entry per CDR3 protein. The table shows 650,000 to 850,000 distinct CDR3 sequences, with roughly 14% occurring only once. Trimming stripped 7 bases from V and 5 bases from J, with 11 bases between. Germline V CDR1 and CDR2: MDHEN, SYDVKM. The length of the CDR3 is 13 residues. The receptor comes from a man between 50 and 59 years old who received an inactivated influenza vaccine. The sequences come from PBMCs from blood, collected approximately 15 days before vaccination. This chain joins TRBV28 and TRBJ1-4, with D possibly TRBD1 on 6 matching bases. CDR3 nucleotide sequence: TGTGCCAGCAAAAGGGGGTGGAATGAAAAACTGTTTTTT. Its translation is CASKRGWNEKLFF.